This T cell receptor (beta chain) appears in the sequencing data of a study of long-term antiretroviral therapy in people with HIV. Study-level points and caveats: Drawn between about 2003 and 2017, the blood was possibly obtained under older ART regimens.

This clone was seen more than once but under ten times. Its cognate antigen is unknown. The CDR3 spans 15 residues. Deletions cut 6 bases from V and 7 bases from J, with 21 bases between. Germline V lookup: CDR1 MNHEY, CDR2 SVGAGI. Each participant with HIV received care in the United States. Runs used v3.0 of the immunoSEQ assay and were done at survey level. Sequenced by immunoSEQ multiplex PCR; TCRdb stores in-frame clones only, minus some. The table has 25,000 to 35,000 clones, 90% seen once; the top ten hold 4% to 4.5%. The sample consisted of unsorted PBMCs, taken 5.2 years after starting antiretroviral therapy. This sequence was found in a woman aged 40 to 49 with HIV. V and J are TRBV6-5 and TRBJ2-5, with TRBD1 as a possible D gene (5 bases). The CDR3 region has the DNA TGTGCCAGCAGCCTAACACTCCAGGGATCGGGGACCCAGTACTTC. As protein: CASSLTLQGSGTQYF.